This T cell receptor beta chain stems from a study of chemoradiotherapy in HPV16-positive cancers. About the research overall: Functional T-cell assays on two HPV16-positive patients' cells defined candidate HPV-specific clones and common TCR motifs.

In the case of this clone: The target antigen is unknown.

Sequencing was performed with immunoSEQ multiplex PCR; in TCRdb, only in-frame clones are kept and a portion is missing. This sample has some 13,000 clones, with around nine tenths found just once. Findings of the study overall: Candidate HPV-specific clones and E7-related TCR motifs grew in tumor during treatment.

The junction had 8 bases not matched to a gene; V was cut back by 4 bases and J by 0 bases. Germline V lookup: CDR1 SGHNT, CDR2 YYREEE (reference sequence). The CDR3 contains 16 residues. This rearrangement joins TRBV5-4 to TRBJ2-7; 9 positions match TRBD2. The sequence derives from a human donor with HPV-associated anogenital cancer. The specimen was blood, collected from a patient who underwent chemoradiotherapy. The CDR3 nucleotides are TGTGCCAGCAGCCCCCGAGCGGGGGGCCGCTCCTACGAGCAGTACTTC. Encoded protein: CASSPRAGGRSYEQYF.